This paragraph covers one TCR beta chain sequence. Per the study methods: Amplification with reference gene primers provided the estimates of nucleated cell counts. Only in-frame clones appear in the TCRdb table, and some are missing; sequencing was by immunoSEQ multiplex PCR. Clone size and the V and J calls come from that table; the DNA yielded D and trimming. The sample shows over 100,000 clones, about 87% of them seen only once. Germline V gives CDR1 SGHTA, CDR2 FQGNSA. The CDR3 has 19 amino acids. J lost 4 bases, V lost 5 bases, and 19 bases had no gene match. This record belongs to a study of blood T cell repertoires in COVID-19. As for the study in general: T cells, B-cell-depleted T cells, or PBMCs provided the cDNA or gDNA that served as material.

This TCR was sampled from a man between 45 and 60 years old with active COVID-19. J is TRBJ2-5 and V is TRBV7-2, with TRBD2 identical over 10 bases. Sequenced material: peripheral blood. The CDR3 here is CASSPGRLAGAGGSETQYF. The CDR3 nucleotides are TGTGCCAGCAGCCCTGGGCGGCTAGCGGGGGCTGGGGGCTCAGAGACCCAGTACTTC.